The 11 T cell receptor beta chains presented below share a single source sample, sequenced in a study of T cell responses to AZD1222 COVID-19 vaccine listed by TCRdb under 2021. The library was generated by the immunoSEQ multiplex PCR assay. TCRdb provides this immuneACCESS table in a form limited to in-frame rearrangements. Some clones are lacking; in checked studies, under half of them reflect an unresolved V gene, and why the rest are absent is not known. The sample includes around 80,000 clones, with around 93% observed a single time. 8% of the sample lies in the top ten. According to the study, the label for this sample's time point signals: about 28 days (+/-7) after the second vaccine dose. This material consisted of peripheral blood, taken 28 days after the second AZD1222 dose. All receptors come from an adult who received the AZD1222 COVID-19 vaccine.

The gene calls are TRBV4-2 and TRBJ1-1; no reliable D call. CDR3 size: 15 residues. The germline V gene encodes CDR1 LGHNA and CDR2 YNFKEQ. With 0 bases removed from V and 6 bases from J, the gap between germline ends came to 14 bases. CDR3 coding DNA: TGTGCCAGCAGCCAAGAAGGCCTCTCAAACGCTGAAGCTTTCTTT. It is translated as CASSQEGLSNAEAFF.

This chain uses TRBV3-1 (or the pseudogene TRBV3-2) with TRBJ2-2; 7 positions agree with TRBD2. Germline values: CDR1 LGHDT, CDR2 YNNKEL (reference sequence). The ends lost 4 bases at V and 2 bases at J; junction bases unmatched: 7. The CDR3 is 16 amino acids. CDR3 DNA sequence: TGTGCCAGCAGCCTAGTAGCGGGCTTCAACACCGGGGAGCTGTTTTTT. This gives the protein CASSLVAGFNTGELFF.

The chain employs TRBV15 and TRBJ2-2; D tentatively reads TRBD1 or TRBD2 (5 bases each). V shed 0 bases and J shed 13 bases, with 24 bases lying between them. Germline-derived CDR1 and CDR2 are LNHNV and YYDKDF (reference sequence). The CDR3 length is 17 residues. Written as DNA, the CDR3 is TGTGCCACCAGCAGAGATCAACGTCCGAGCCGAGGGGAGACGCTGTTTTTT. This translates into CATSRDQRPSRGETLFF.

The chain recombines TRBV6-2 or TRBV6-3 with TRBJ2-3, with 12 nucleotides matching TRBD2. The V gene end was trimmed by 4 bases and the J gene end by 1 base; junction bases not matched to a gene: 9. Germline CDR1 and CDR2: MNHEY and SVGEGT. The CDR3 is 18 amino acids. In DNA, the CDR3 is TGTGCCAGCAGTTTCCCTAGCGGGAGGGCCGTCGGCACAGATACGCAGTATTTT. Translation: CASSFPSGRAVGTDTQYF.

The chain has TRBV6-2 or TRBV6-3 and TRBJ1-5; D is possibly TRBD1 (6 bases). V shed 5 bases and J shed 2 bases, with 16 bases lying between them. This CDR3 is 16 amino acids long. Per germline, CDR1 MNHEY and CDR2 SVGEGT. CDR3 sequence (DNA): TGTGCCAGCAGTGGAAACAGGGTTTCGGGCAATCAGCCCCAGCATTTT. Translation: CASSGNRVSGNQPQHF.

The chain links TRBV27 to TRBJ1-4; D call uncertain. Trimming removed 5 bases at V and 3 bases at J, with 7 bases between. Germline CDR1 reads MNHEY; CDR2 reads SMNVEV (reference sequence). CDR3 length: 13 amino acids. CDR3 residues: CASSPWANEKLFF. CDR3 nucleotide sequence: TGTGCCAGCAGTCCGTGGGCTAATGAAAAACTGTTTTTT.

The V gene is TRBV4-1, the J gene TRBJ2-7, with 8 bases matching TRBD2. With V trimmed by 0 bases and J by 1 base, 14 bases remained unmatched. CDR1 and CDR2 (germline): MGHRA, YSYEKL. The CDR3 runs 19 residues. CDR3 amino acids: CASSQDPLPGGDRSYEQYF. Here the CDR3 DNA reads TGCGCCAGCAGCCAAGATCCGCTACCCGGGGGGGATAGGTCCTACGAGCAGTACTTC.

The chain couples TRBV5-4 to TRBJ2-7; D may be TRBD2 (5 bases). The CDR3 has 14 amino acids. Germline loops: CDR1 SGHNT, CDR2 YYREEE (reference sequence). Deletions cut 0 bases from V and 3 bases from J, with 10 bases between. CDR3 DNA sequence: TGTGCCAGCAGCTTGGATCCGGGGATCTACGAGCAGTACTTC. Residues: CASSLDPGIYEQYF.

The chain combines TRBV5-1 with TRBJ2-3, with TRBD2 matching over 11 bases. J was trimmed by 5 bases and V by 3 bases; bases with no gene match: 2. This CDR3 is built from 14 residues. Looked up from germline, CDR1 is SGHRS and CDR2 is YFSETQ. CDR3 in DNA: TGCGCCAGCAGCTGGGGACTAGCGGAAGATACGCAGTATTTT. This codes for CASSWGLAEDTQYF. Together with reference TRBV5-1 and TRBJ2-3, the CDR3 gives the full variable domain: KAGVTQTPRYLIKTRGQQVTLSCSPISGHRSVSWYQQTPGQGLQFLFEYFSETQRNKGNFPGRFSGRQFSNSRSEMNVSTLELGDSALYLCASSWGLAEDTQYFGPGTRLTVL.

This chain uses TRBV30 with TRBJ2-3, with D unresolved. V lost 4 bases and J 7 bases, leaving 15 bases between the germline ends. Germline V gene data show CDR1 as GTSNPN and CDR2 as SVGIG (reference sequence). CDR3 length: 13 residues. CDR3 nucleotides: TGTGCCTGGAAAACCCCGGTGGTTAATACGCAGTATTTT. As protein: CAWKTPVVNTQYF.

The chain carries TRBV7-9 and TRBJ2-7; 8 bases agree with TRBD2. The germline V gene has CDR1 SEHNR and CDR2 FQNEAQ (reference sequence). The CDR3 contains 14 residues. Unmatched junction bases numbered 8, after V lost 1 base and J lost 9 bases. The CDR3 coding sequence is TGTGCCAGCAGCTTAGAGGGACTAGAAGGCTGGCAGTACTTC. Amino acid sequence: CASSLEGLEGWQYF.